Below, 27 T cell receptor beta chains from the same sample are listed, as sequenced in a study of lymphopenia after photon versus proton radiotherapy. Generated by immunoSEQ multiplex PCR, the TCRdb table keeps only in-frame clones and is missing some. Of 60,000 or so clones in the sample, approximately 90% are singletons; the top ten hold more than 10%. This sample comprised peripheral blood, obtained from a patient treated with proton-based radiotherapy. The receptors originated from a man at least 80 years old with esophageal cancer.

This chain connects TRBV29-1 to TRBJ1-2; no definite D call. CDR1 and CDR2 (germline): SQVTM, ANQGSEA. CDR3 length equals 13 residues. Trimming shortened V by 0 bases and J by 6 bases, and 11 bases separated the two germline ends. The CDR3 protein is CSVEDEFSDGYTF. In nucleotides, the CDR3 is TGCAGCGTTGAAGATGAATTCTCCGATGGCTACACCTTC.

The V gene is TRBV9, the J gene TRBJ1-4; 7 positions agree with TRBD1. The trim removed 3 bases at V and 5 bases at J, leaving 4 bases unmatched. CDR1 and CDR2 (germline): SGDLS, YYNGEE. This CDR3 contains 14 residues. The CDR3 nucleotides read TGTGCCAGCAGCGAGCTGGGACAGAATGAAAAACTGTTTTTT. It encodes CASSELGQNEKLFF.

V and J are TRBV5-1 and TRBJ1-2; tentatively, D is TRBD1 (6 bases). CDR3 length equals 15 residues. Trimming pared 4 bases from V and 4 bases from J, leaving 17 bases between. CDR1 and CDR2 (germline): SGHRS, YFSETQ. DNA for the CDR3: TGCGCCAGCAGCACACAGGGACTAGTCGGCTATGGCTACACCTTC. Its translation: CASSTQGLVGYGYTF. Complete variable domain (other parts from reference TRBV5-1 and TRBJ1-2): KAGVTQTPRYLIKTRGQQVTLSCSPISGHRSVSWYQQTPGQGLQFLFEYFSETQRNKGNFPGRFSGRQFSNSRSEMNVSTLELGDSALYLCASSTQGLVGYGYTFGSGTRLTVV.

This rearrangement joins TRBV7-2 to TRBJ1-1; no reliable D call. The CDR3 spans 12 residues. Germline assignment: CDR1 SGHTA and CDR2 FQGNSA. The V end was cut by 3 bases, the J end by 8 bases, with 10 bases between. DNA of the CDR3: TGTGCCAGCAGCTTCCTGGCAGACGAAGCTTTCTTT. Translation: CASSFLADEAFF.

The rearrangement links TRBV5-4 to TRBJ2-7; perhaps D is TRBD1 or TRBD2 (5 bases each). This CDR3 comprises 17 residues. CDR1 is SGHNT and CDR2 is YYREEE in the germline V gene (reference sequence). V lost 3 bases and J lost 0, with 19 bases in between. The CDR3 sequence: CASSSYSGAPRSYEQYF. The CDR3 bases are TGTGCCAGCAGCTCGTACTCCGGGGCGCCCCGCTCCTACGAGCAGTACTTC.

The V and J genes are TRBV19 and TRBJ2-2; the D is unclear. The V and J ends lost 6 bases and 3 bases respectively, with 14 bases between them. The CDR3 covers 15 residues. Per germline, CDR1 LNHDA and CDR2 SQIVND (reference sequence). The CDR3 bases are TGTGCCAGTAGCCCAACCGACGGCTACACCGGGGAGCTGTTTTTT. As protein: CASSPTDGYTGELFF.

The chain employs TRBV18 and TRBJ2-7; D possibly corresponds to TRBD1 (5 bases). Germline loops: CDR1 KGHSH, CDR2 LQKENI. Between the trimmed V and J ends, which lost 6 bases and 4 bases, there was a span of 16 bases. This CDR3 is 14 amino acids long. The CDR3 bases are TGTGCCAGCTCTCCGACGGGCAGGGATTACGAGCAGTACTTC. Residues: CASSPTGRDYEQYF.

V is TRBV9 and J is TRBJ2-6; D gene ambiguous. This CDR3 comprises 13 residues. Germline assignment: CDR1 SGDLS and CDR2 YYNGEE. V shed 5 bases and J shed 4 bases, with 7 bases lying between them. CDR3 nucleotides: TGTGCCAGCAGAGCAACGGGGGCCAACGTCCTGACTTTC. Residues: CASRATGANVLTF. Using reference TRBV9 and TRBJ2-6 for the parts outside the CDR3, the full variable domain is DSGVTQTPKHLITATGQRVTLRCSPRSGDLSVYWYQQSLDQGLQFLIQYYNGEERAKGNILERFSAQQFPDLHSELNLSSLELGDSALYFCASRATGANVLTFGAGSRLTVL.

The chain recombines TRBV27 with TRBJ1-5; no firm D call. This CDR3 comprises 13 residues. The germline gives CDR1 MNHEY, CDR2 SMNVEV (reference sequence). The V and J ends lost 6 bases and 0 bases respectively, with 6 bases between them. For the CDR3, the DNA is TGTGCCAGCAGACTGCATAGCAATCAGCCCCAGCATTTT. Protein sequence: CASRLHSNQPQHF.

The CDR3 loop reads CASGGTGEQPQHF. The CDR3 nucleotides read TGTGCTAGTGGCGGGACAGGTGAACAGCCCCAGCATTTT. The chain has TRBV12-5 and TRBJ1-5; 8 bases are a match to TRBD1. Germline V lookup: CDR1 LGHNT, CDR2 FRNRAP. Trimming removed 6 bases from V and 7 bases from J; junction bases left unmatched: 5. The CDR3 loop spans 13 amino acids.

V is TRBV11-2 and J is TRBJ2-1, with 10 bases matching TRBD1. The length of the CDR3 is 17 residues. Germline V gives CDR1 SGHAT, CDR2 FQNNGV. J was trimmed by 5 bases and V by 7 bases; bases with no gene match: 14. The CDR3 region is CASTVGGPGQGNNEQFF. The CDR3 DNA sequence: TGTGCCAGCACCGTAGGGGGGCCGGGACAGGGGAACAATGAGCAGTTCTTC. The full variable domain, rest sourced from reference TRBV11-2 and TRBJ2-1, is EAGVAQSPRYKIIEKRQSVAFWCNPISGHATLYWYQQILGQGPKLLIQFQNNGVVDDSQLPKDRFSAERLKGVDSTLKIQPAKLEDSAVYLCASTVGGPGQGNNEQFFGPGTRLTVL.

The chain employs TRBV5-1 and TRBJ1-1; D remains ambiguous. V was shortened by 1 base and J by 1 base, with 8 bases between the two germline ends. Germline V lookup: CDR1 SGHRS, CDR2 YFSETQ. The CDR3 sequence is 14 residues long. The CDR3 bases are TGCGCCAGCAGCTTGAATATACAGAACACTGAAGCTTTCTTT. This translates into CASSLNIQNTEAFF.

The chain combines TRBV7-9 with TRBJ1-5; TRBD1 matches at 7 bases. CDR3 length: 15 residues. Germline CDR1 SEHNR, CDR2 FQNEAQ (reference sequence). V was clipped by 5 bases and J by 8 bases; unmatched bases: 12. Written as DNA, the CDR3 is TGTGCCAGCAGCCCCGGAAACCGGGACAGTGAGCCCCAGCATTTT. This gives the protein CASSPGNRDSEPQHF. Combining the CDR3 with reference TRBV7-9 and TRBJ1-5 gives the whole variable domain DTGVSQNPRHKITKRGQNVTFRCDPISEHNRLYWYRQTLGQGPEFLTYFQNEAQLEKSRLLSDRFSAERPKGSFSTLEIQRTEQGDSAMYLCASSPGNRDSEPQHFGDGTRLSIL.

This chain uses TRBV5-4 with TRBJ2-7; unclear D gene. V was shortened by 0 bases and J by 6 bases, with 16 bases between the two germline ends. This CDR3 is built from 15 residues. Germline V CDR1 and CDR2: SGHNT, YYREEE (reference sequence). CDR3 protein: CASSLAGPGGFEQYF. CDR3 bases: TGTGCCAGCAGCTTGGCCGGACCGGGCGGCTTCGAGCAGTACTTC.

V usage is TRBV7-2 and J usage is TRBJ2-3; TRBD1 matches 10 bases. Trimming took 5 bases from V and 5 from J; bases not matched to a gene: 10. Germline loops: CDR1 SGHTA, CDR2 FQGNSA. CDR3 length equals 16 residues. DNA for the CDR3: TGTGCCAGCAGCCGTTTCCCGGGACAGGGGAAAGATACGCAGTATTTT. It yields the protein CASSRFPGQGKDTQYF.

The chain employs TRBV5-1 and TRBJ2-7, with D unclear. Germline values: CDR1 SGHRS, CDR2 YFSETQ. V lost 0 bases and J 3 bases, leaving 7 bases between the germline ends. The CDR3 is 13 residues long. For the CDR3, the DNA is TGCGCCAGCAGCTTGGACAGACTCTACGAGCAGTACTTC. The encoded protein is CASSLDRLYEQYF. The full variable domain, in which reference TRBV5-1 and TRBJ2-7 provide the parts outside the CDR3, is KAGVTQTPRYLIKTRGQQVTLSCSPISGHRSVSWYQQTPGQGLQFLFEYFSETQRNKGNFPGRFSGRQFSNSRSEMNVSTLELGDSALYLCASSLDRLYEQYFGPGTRLTVT.

The chain combines TRBV15 with TRBJ2-1, with a possible D match to TRBD2 (6 bases). CDR3 length: 15 residues. V lost 6 bases and J lost 8, with 20 bases in between. Germline lookup yields CDR1 LNHNV and CDR2 YYDKDF (reference sequence). Here the CDR3 DNA reads TGTGCCACCAGACGGGGGACTCAAGCCGGCGATGAGCAGTTCTTC. Amino acid sequence: CATRRGTQAGDEQFF.

The chain combines TRBV5-5 with TRBJ2-3; D possibly corresponds to TRBD2 (5 bases). The CDR3 is made up of 14 amino acids. V shed 0 bases and J shed 3 bases, with 8 bases lying between them. CDR1 is SGHKS, CDR2 YYEKEE, per germline (reference sequence). DNA of the CDR3: TGTGCCAGCAGCTTGGTCTCGGGGACAGATACGCAGTATTTT. Amino acid sequence: CASSLVSGTDTQYF.

The V gene is TRBV27, the J gene TRBJ1-5; weak D call: TRBD1 (6 bases). V lost 0 bases to trimming and J lost 2 bases, with 11 bases between them. The CDR3 is 16 residues long. Germline V gives CDR1 MNHEY, CDR2 SMNVEV (reference sequence). The CDR3 loop reads CASSLSAGDRNQPQHF. For the CDR3, the DNA is TGTGCCAGCAGTTTATCGGCAGGGGATCGCAATCAGCCCCAGCATTTT.

The chain couples TRBV14 to TRBJ2-1, with D hard to call. The ends were cut back, 1 base at V and 12 bases at J, with 10 bases in the middle. The CDR3 length is 12 residues. Germline V lookup: CDR1 SGHDN, CDR2 FVKESK. In DNA form, the CDR3 reads TGTGCCAGCAGCCAAGGACCCAGATGGCAGTTCTTC. This gives the protein CASSQGPRWQFF.

This clone was counted a few times. Other DNA sequences within the sample encode an identical CDR3. This chain uses TRBV5-8 with TRBJ1-2; D uncertain. V lost 1 base to trimming and J lost 1 base, with 5 bases between them. Germline CDR1 is SGHTS and CDR2 is YDEGEE. This CDR3 region has 13 residues. CDR3 loop: CASSLLNNYGYTF. The CDR3 DNA reads TGTGCCAGCAGCTTGTTAAATAACTATGGCTACACCTTC.

This rearrangement joins TRBV5-1 to TRBJ2-3; tentatively, D is TRBD2 (5 bases). Germline V gene lookup returns CDR1 SGHRS and CDR2 YFSETQ. The CDR3 has 14 residues. Trimming cost V 0 bases and J 3 bases, with 8 bases left between them. As DNA, the CDR3 is TGCGCCAGCAGCTTGGGGCGGGCGACAGATACGCAGTATTTT. Its protein is CASSLGRATDTQYF.

The chain combines TRBV7-8 with TRBJ1-1; D may be TRBD1 (5 bases). With 5 bases removed from V and 5 bases from J, the gap between germline ends came to 15 bases. Looked up from germline, CDR1 is SGHVS and CDR2 is FQNEAQ. CDR3 length equals 14 residues. DNA for the CDR3: TGTGCCAGCAGCCTTACTCCGAAGGGGACTGAAGCTTTCTTT. It is translated as CASSLTPKGTEAFF.

V usage is TRBV27 and J usage is TRBJ2-5, with no clear D. The J call may be faulty, since TRBJ2-7 better matches the DNA end. This CDR3 comprises 13 residues. Per germline, CDR1 MNHEY and CDR2 SMNVEV (reference sequence). DNA of the CDR3: TGTGCCAGCAGTCAAGACACAGACTACGAGCAGTACTTC. Translating it yields CASSQDTDYEQYF.

The chain recombines TRBV6-5 with TRBJ1-2, with D tentatively TRBD1 (6 bases). CDR3 size: 14 residues. From germline, CDR1 is MNHEY and CDR2 SVGAGI. With 0 bases removed from V and 3 bases from J, the gap between germline ends came to 8 bases. DNA of the CDR3: TGTGCCAGCAGTTACTCACAGGGCTACTATGGCTACACCTTC. Translating it yields CASSYSQGYYGYTF.

About this clone itself: One base away lies a much larger clone, so this may be a sequencing read error. V is TRBV19 and J is TRBJ1-1, with D perhaps matching TRBD1 (5 bases). This CDR3 contains 13 residues. Germline-derived CDR1 and CDR2 are LNHDA and SQIVND (reference sequence). With 1 base removed from V and 4 bases from J, the gap between germline ends came to 7 bases. CDR3 region: CASSIGGATEAFF. The DNA of the CDR3 is TGTGCCAGTAGTATAGGCGGGGCCACTGAAGCTTTCTTT. The full variable domain, completed using reference TRBV19 and TRBJ1-1, is DGGITQSPKYLFRKEGQNVTLSCEQNLNHDAMYWYRQDPGQGLRLIYYSQIVNDFQKGDIAEGYSVSREKKESFPLTVTSAQKNPTAFYLCASSIGGATEAFFGQGTRLTVV.

This clone has a single count. The CDR3 protein is CASSLNLSPGQGSYEQYF. CDR3 nucleotides: TGCGCCAGCAGCCTGAACCTATCTCCGGGACAGGGGTCCTACGAGCAGTACTTC. The V and J genes are TRBV5-1 and TRBJ2-7, with 10 bases that match TRBD1. Germline-derived CDR1 and CDR2 are SGHRS and YFSETQ. This CDR3 comprises 18 residues. The ends lost 4 bases at V and 1 base at J; junction bases unmatched: 14.